This T cell receptor (beta chain) comes out of a study of control samples from healthy donors and cancer patients. This clone has only one observation. Compared with germline, one end of the junction differs, possibly owing to a read error. The method was immunoSEQ multiplex PCR; TCRdb's version includes in-frame clones alone and lacks a portion of them. The top ten clones hold over 4% of a sample with fewer than 200,000 clones, just under 95% of them seen once. CDR3 length equals 20 residues. Germline values: CDR1 SSHAT, CDR2 FNYEAQ (reference sequence). The sequence came from a woman aged 60-75 years in good health. This chain joins TRBV7-7 and TRBJ1-6; D is ambiguous. Sample: blood. The CDR3 DNA is TGTGCTAGCAGCTTAGAAGGAGAAACACGCAGGAGCTCCTATAATTCACCCCTCCACTTT. Translated, it gives CASSLEGETRRSSYNSPLHF. Looking up the rest from reference TRBV7-7 and TRBJ1-6 gives the full variable domain: GAGVSQSPRYKVTKRGQDVTLRCDPISSHATLYWYQQALGQGPEFLTYFNYEAQPDKSGLPSDRFSAERPEGSISTLTIQRTEQRDSAMYRCASSLEGETRRSSYNSPLHFGNGTRLTVT.